A single sample is the source of the 21 T cell receptor beta chains below, sequenced in a study of blood T cell repertoires in COVID-19. Measured with immunoSEQ multiplex PCR; TCRdb has only the in-frame clones, and not every one. The data contain 40,000 or so clones, 88% of them singletons. Sample: peripheral blood. These receptors came from a human donor in a cohort sampled during active COVID-19.

The chain employs TRBV4-1 and TRBJ2-3; 7 nucleotides agree with TRBD1. The CDR3 loop spans 18 amino acids. V dropped 1 base and J dropped 6; count of bases not matched to a gene: 16. Germline CDR1 is MGHRA and CDR2 is YSYEKL. CDR3 residues: CASSQGGELLTGIDTQYF. The CDR3 region has the DNA TGCGCCAGCAGCCAAGGGGGTGAGTTGCTGACAGGGATTGATACGCAGTATTTT.

The V and J genes are TRBV6-2 or TRBV6-3 and TRBJ2-7; TRBD2 aligns across 7 bases. J lost 6 bases, V lost 0 bases, and 2 bases had no gene match. Germline CDR1 MNHEY, CDR2 SVGEGT. The CDR3 covers 13 residues. This chain's CDR3 is CASSYSGGGEQYF. The CDR3 DNA reads as TGTGCCAGCAGTTACTCTGGGGGGGGCGAGCAGTACTTC.

The V gene is TRBV7-9, the J gene TRBJ2-3; D remains ambiguous. CDR1 is SEHNR and CDR2 is FQNEAQ in the germline V gene (reference sequence). The V and J ends lost 6 bases and 7 bases respectively, with 20 bases between them. The CDR3 is 15 residues long. The CDR3 DNA follows: TGTGCCAGCAGTACATTCGACTCGGGTCTTCATACGCAGTATTTT. Its protein is CASSTFDSGLHTQYF.

The chain uses TRBV7-8 and TRBJ1-1, with 11 bases fitting TRBD1. This CDR3 spans 18 amino acids. J was trimmed by 0 bases and V by 5 bases; bases with no gene match: 11. Looked up from germline, CDR1 is SGHVS and CDR2 is FQNEAQ. The chain's CDR3 is CASSAPGGQGVMNTEAFF. CDR3 in DNA: TGTGCCAGCAGCGCACCCGGGGGACAGGGGGTTATGAACACTGAAGCTTTCTTT. Full variable domain (missing parts from reference TRBV7-8 and TRBJ1-1): GAGVSQSPRYKVAKRGQDVALRCDPISGHVSLFWYQQALGQGPEFLTYFQNEAQLDKSGLPSDRFFAERPEGSVSTLKIQRTQQEDSAVYLCASSAPGGQGVMNTEAFFGQGTRLTVV.

The gene calls are TRBV7-8 and TRBJ2-7; TRBD2 is a possible D gene (5 bases). The CDR3 length is 15 residues. CDR1 and CDR2 from the germline V gene are SGHVS and FQNEAQ. Trimming stripped 1 base from V and 7 bases from J, with 17 bases between. The DNA of the CDR3 is TGTGCCAGCAGCTTAGGACAAGCCCCTAGCCTTGAGCAGTACTTC. This encodes CASSLGQAPSLEQYF. The variable domain in full, with the rest retrieved from reference TRBV7-8 and TRBJ2-7, is GAGVSQSPRYKVAKRGQDVALRCDPISGHVSLFWYQQALGQGPEFLTYFQNEAQLDKSGLPSDRFFAERPEGSVSTLKIQRTQQEDSAVYLCASSLGQAPSLEQYFGPGTRLTVT.

The chain joins TRBV27 to TRBJ2-7; 10 bases agree with TRBD1. With V trimmed by 5 bases and J by 5 bases, 6 bases remained unmatched. CDR1 and CDR2 (germline): MNHEY, SMNVEV (reference sequence). This CDR3 region has 14 residues. The CDR3, as DNA: TGTGCCAGCAGTATAGGGACAGGGGTCCACGAGCAGTACTTC. It specifies CASSIGTGVHEQYF.

CDR3 region: CASSPRTGGTEAFF. CDR3 nucleotides: TGTGCCAGCAGCCCGCGGACAGGGGGCACTGAAGCTTTCTTT. V usage is TRBV7-2 and J usage is TRBJ1-1; TRBD1 matches 10 bases. The CDR3 is made up of 14 amino acids. Losses at the gene ends were 5 bases for V and 4 bases for J; bases not matched to a gene: 4. Germline lookup yields CDR1 SGHTA and CDR2 FQGNSA.

The rearrangement joins TRBV5-8 to TRBJ2-5; the D gene is possibly TRBD1 (5 bases). CDR3 length equals 14 residues. Per the germline V gene, CDR1 is SGHTS and CDR2 is YDEGEE. V was pared by 2 bases and J by 7 bases, with 15 bases between. CDR3 amino acids: CASSFVDILGTQYF. DNA for the CDR3: TGTGCCAGCAGCTTCGTGGACATTCTGGGGACCCAGTACTTC.

The sample holds one count of this clone. The chain recombines TRBV18 with TRBJ2-3; tentative D call: TRBD2 (7 bases). The germline V gene has CDR1 KGHSH and CDR2 LQKENI. The length of the CDR3 is 13 residues. Trimming pared 4 bases from V and 5 bases from J, leaving 10 bases between. Written as DNA, the CDR3 is TGTGCCAGCTCACAGGGGGAGGGAGATACGCAGTATTTT. Amino acids: CASSQGEGDTQYF.

CDR3 loop: CSVSTGGTYEQYF. CDR3 DNA: TGCAGCGTGTCGACAGGGGGCACCTACGAGCAGTACTTC. The V and J genes are TRBV29-1 and TRBJ2-7; TRBD1 aligns across 10 bases. Germline loops: CDR1 SQVTM, CDR2 ANQGSEA. The V gene end was trimmed by 6 bases and the J gene end by 2 bases; junction bases not matched to a gene: 4. The CDR3 runs to 13 residues.

The chain recombines TRBV10-3 with TRBJ1-1; a weak D match, TRBD1 (5 bases). V was cut by 0 bases and J by 4 bases, with 18 bases left in between. The CDR3 loop spans 17 amino acids. Germline assignment: CDR1 ENHRY and CDR2 SYGVKD. The CDR3 DNA reads as TGTGCCATCAGTGAGTCGCCGGGGAACGTCGGGGGCACTGAAGCTTTCTTT. Translation: CAISESPGNVGGTEAFF.

The chain uses TRBV7-6 and TRBJ2-3, with TRBD2 identical over 7 bases. Germline trimming cut 1 base from V and 0 bases from J; bases unmatched to any gene: 1. Germline loops: CDR1 SGHVS, CDR2 FNYEAQ. The CDR3 sequence is 15 residues long. CDR3 DNA sequence: TGTGCCAGCAGCTTAGTAGCGGGTAGCACAGATACGCAGTATTTT. Its protein product is CASSLVAGSTDTQYF.

V and J are TRBV6-2 or TRBV6-3 and TRBJ1-1; weak D call: TRBD1 (6 bases). The V gene lost 4 bases and the J gene lost 11 bases, with 17 bases spanning the gap. CDR1 MNHEY and CDR2 SVGEGT come from the germline V gene. The CDR3 is made up of 13 amino acids. The chain's CDR3 is CASSFVAGAEAFF. For the CDR3, the DNA is TGTGCCAGCAGTTTTGTGGCAGGGGCGGAGGCTTTCTTT.

The V call is TRBV19, the J call TRBJ2-3; TRBD2 agrees at 10 bases. The J segment lost 9 bases and the V segment lost 5 bases, leaving 11 bases of the junction unmatched. This CDR3 contains 15 residues. Germline V lookup: CDR1 LNHDA, CDR2 SQIVND (reference sequence). The CDR3: CASSGSGGVRLTQYF. DNA of the CDR3: TGTGCCAGTAGTGGAAGCGGGGGGGTGCGGTTGACGCAGTATTTT.

This clone was detected a few times. V gene TRBV4-1 combines with J gene TRBJ1-6; 9 bases line up with TRBD1. The CDR3 is made up of 14 amino acids. V lost 4 bases to trimming and J lost 7 bases; unmatched junction nucleotides: 2. Germline V gene data show CDR1 as MGHRA and CDR2 as YSYEKL. This CDR3 is CASSRDRGNSPLHF. For the CDR3, the DNA is TGCGCCAGCAGCCGCGACAGGGGGAATTCACCCCTCCACTTT.

V is TRBV7-9 and J is TRBJ1-1; 8 bases line up with TRBD1. CDR1 SEHNR and CDR2 FQNEAQ come from the germline V gene (reference sequence). This CDR3 has 13 amino acids. V lost 3 bases, J lost 11 bases, and 8 bases stayed unmatched. The CDR3 reads CASSFAGGSGAFF. CDR3 coding DNA: TGTGCCAGCAGCTTCGCAGGGGGCTCAGGGGCTTTCTTT.

The V and J genes are TRBV7-9 and TRBJ1-2; 9 positions agree with TRBD1. Per the germline V gene, CDR1 is SEHNR and CDR2 is FQNEAQ (reference sequence). The V gene end was trimmed by 5 bases and the J gene end by 10 bases; junction bases not matched to a gene: 11. There are 14 residues in the CDR3. As DNA, the CDR3 is TGTGCCAGCAGCCGTTCGGGACAGGGTCCAATCTACACCTTC. It specifies CASSRSGQGPIYTF.

This clone was seen a handful of times. The V gene is TRBV7-2, the J gene TRBJ2-3; the D gene is possibly TRBD1 (5 bases). Germline V gives CDR1 SGHTA, CDR2 FQGNSA. Trimming removed 6 bases at V and 6 bases at J, with 10 bases between. CDR3 length: 12 residues. CDR3 sequence (DNA): TGTGCCAGCAGTCCAGGGCGGGATACGCAGTATTTT. Translating gives CASSPGRDTQYF.

This chain joins TRBV6-5 and TRBJ2-7; 7 nucleotides line up with TRBD1. V dropped 8 bases and J dropped 3; count of bases not matched to a gene: 10. This CDR3 comprises 14 residues. Germline V gene lookup returns CDR1 MNHEY and CDR2 SVGAGI. CDR3 in amino acids: CASARQGNVYEQYF. For the CDR3, the DNA is TGTGCCAGCGCAAGACAGGGAAACGTCTACGAGCAGTACTTC.

J is TRBJ2-1 and V is TRBV6-5, with 11 bases fitting TRBD2. The CDR3 sequence is 14 residues long. Trimming removed 6 bases from V and 6 bases from J; junction bases left unmatched: 4. CDR1 is MNHEY and CDR2 is SVGAGI in the germline V gene. CDR3 region: CASREGLAVNEQFF. The CDR3 DNA follows: TGTGCCAGCAGGGAGGGACTAGCGGTCAATGAGCAGTTCTTC.

This clone was seen a handful of times. This chain uses TRBV10-1 with TRBJ2-1; no clear D gene. CDR3 length equals 13 residues. CDR1 and CDR2 (germline): WNHNN, SYGVQD (reference sequence). Trimming removed 6 bases from V and 5 bases from J, with 11 bases in between. The CDR3 loop is CASRIDGDNEQFF. As DNA, the CDR3 is TGCGCCAGCAGGATCGACGGAGACAATGAGCAGTTCTTC.